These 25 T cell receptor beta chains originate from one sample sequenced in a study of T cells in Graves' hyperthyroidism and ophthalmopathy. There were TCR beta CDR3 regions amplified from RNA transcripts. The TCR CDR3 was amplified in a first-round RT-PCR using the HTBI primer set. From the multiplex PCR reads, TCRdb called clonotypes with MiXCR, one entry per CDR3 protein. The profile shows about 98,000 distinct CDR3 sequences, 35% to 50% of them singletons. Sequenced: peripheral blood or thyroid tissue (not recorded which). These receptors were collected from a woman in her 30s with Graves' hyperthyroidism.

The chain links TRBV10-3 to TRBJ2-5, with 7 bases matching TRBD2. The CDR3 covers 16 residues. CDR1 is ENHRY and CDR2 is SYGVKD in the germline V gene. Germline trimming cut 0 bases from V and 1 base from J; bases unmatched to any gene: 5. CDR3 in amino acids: CAISESTIAGQETQYF. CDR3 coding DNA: TGTGCCATCAGTGAGTCGACAATAGCGGGCCAAGAGACCCAGTACTTC.

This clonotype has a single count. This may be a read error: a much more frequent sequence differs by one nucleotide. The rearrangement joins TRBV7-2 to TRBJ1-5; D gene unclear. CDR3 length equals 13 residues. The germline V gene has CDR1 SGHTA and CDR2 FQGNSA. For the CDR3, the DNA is TGTGCCAACAGCTTGGAAATTAATCAGCCCCAGCATTTT. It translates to CANSLEINQPQHF.

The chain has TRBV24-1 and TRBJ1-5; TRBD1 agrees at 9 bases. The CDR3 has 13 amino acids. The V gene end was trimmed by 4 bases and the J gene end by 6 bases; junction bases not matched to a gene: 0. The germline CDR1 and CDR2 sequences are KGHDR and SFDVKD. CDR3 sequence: CATSETGGQPQHF. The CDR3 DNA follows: TGTGCCACCAGTGAGACAGGGGGTCAGCCCCAGCATTTT.

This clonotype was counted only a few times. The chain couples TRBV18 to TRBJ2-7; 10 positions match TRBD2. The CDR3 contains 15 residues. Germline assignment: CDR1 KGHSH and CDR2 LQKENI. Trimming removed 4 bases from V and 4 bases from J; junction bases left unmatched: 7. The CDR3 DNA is TGTGCCAGCTCACTTAGTAGCGGGAGGCCATACGAGCAGTACTTC. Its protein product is CASSLSSGRPYEQYF.

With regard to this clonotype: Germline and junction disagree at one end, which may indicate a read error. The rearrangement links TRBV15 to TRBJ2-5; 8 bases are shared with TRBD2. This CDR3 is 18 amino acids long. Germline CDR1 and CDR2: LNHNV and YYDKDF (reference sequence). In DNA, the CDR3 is TGTGTCACCAGCGCCCGGTCGGGGGGGGAGGGGTTTGAGGAGACCCAGTACTTC. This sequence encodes CVTSARSGGEGFEETQYF.

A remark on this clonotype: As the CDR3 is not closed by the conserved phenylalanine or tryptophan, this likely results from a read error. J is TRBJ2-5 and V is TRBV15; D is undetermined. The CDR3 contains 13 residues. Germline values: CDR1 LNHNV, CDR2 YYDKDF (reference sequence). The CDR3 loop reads CATSRGDQKTQYL. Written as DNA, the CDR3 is TGTGCCACCAGCAGAGGCGACCAAAAGACCCAGTACCTC.

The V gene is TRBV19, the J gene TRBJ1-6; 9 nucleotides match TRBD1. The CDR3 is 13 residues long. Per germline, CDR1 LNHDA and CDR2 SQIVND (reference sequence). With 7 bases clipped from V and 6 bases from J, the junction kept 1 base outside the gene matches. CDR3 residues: CASMGQGNSPLHF. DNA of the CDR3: TGTGCCAGTATGGGACAGGGTAATTCACCCCTCCACTTT.

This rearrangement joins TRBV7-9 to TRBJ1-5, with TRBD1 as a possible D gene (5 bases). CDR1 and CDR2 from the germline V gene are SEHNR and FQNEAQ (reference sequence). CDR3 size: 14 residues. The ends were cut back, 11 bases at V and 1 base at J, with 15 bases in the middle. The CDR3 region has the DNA TGTGCCTGGAGTGTGGGGGGGAGCAATCAGCCCCAGCATTTT. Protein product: CAWSVGGSNQPQHF.

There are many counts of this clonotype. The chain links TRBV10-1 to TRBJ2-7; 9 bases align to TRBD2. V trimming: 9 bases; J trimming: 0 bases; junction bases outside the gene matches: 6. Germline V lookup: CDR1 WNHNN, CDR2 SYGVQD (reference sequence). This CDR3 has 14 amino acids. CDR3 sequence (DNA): TGCGCCAGTTCTCCAGCGGGAGGCTCCTACGAGCAGTACTTC. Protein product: CASSPAGGSYEQYF.

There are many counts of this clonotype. The chain's CDR3 is CASSPHGRTNTEAFF. DNA of the CDR3: TGTGCCAGTAGTCCCCATGGACGGACCAACACTGAAGCTTTCTTT. The rearrangement joins TRBV19 to TRBJ1-1; D gene unclear. Germline-derived CDR1 and CDR2 are LNHDA and SQIVND (reference sequence). The germline V and J ends were trimmed by 5 bases and 2 bases, with 15 bases remaining between them. This CDR3 contains 15 residues.

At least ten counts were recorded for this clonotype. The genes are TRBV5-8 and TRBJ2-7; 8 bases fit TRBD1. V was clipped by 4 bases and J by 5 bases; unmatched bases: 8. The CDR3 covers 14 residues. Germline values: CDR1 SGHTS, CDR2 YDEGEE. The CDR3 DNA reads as TGTGCCAGCAGCGCAGCCGACAGGGGCGACGAGCAGTACTTC. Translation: CASSAADRGDEQYF.

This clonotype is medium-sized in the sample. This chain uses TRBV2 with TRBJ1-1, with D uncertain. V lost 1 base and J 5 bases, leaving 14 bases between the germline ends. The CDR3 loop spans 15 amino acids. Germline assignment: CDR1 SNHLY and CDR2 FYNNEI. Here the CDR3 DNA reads TGTGCCAGCAGTGAAGGCCCAGGACGTGAAACTGAAGCTTTCTTT. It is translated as CASSEGPGRETEAFF.

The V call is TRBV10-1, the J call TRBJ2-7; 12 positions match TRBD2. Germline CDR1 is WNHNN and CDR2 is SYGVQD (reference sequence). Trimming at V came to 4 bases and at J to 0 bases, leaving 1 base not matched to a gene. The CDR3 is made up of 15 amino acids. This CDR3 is CASSATSGSSYEQYF. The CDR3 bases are TGCGCCAGCAGTGCGACTAGCGGGAGCTCCTACGAGCAGTACTTC.

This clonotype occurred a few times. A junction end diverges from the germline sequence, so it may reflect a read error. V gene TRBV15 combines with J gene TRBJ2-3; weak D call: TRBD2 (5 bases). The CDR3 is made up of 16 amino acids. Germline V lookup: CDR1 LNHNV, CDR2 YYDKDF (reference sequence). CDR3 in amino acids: CASSPSRGPMGDTQYF. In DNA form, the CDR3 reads TGTGCCAGCAGCCCGTCTCGGGGTCCAATGGGAGATACGCAGTATTTT.

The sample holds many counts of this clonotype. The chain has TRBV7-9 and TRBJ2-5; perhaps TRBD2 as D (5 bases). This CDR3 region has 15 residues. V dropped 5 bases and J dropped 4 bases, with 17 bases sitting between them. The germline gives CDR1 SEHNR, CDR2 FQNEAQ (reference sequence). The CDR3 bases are TGTGCCAGCAGCGTTCATGTCGGGGTGGTAGAGACCCAGTACTTC. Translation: CASSVHVGVVETQYF.

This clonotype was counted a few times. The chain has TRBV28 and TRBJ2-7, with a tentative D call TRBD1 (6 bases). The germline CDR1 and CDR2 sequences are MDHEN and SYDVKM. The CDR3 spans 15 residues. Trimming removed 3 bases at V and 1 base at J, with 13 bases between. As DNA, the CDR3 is TGTGCCAGCAGTTTGATAACAGGGCCTTCCTACGAGCAGTACTTC. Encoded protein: CASSLITGPSYEQYF.

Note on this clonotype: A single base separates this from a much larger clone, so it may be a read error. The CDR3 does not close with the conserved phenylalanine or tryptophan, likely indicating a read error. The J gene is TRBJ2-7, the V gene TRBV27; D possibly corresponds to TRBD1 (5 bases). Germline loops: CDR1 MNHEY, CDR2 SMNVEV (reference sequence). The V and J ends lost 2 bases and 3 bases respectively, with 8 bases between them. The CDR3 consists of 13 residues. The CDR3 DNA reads TGTGCCAGCAGTTTAAGGGGTAACTACGAGCAGTACCTC. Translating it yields CASSLRGNYEQYL.

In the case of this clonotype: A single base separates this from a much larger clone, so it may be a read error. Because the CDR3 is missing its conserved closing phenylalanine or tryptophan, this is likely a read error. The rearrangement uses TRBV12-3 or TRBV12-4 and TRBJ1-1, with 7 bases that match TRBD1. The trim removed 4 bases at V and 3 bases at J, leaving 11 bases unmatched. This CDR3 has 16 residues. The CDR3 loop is CASSSIDRVRDTEAFL. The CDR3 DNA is TGTGCCAGCAGTTCTATCGACAGGGTTCGAGACACTGAAGCTTTCCTT.

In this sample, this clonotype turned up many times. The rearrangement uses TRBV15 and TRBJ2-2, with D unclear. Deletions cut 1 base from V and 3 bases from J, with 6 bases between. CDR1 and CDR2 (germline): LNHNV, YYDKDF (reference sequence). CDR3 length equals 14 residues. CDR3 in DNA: TGTGCCACCAGCAGAGGGGTGGACACCGGGGAGCTGTTTTTT. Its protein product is CATSRGVDTGELFF. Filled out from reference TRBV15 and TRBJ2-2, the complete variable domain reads DAMVIQNPRYQVTQFGKPVTLSCSQTLNHNVMYWYQQKSSQAPKLLFHYYDKDFNNEADTPDNFQSRRPNTSFCFLDIRSPGLGDTAMYLCATSRGVDTGELFFGEGSRLTVL.

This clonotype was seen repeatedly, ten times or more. CDR3 loop: CVTTNYGYTF. Here the CDR3 DNA reads TGTGTGACAACAAACTATGGCTACACCTTC. The rearrangement uses TRBV7-7 and TRBJ1-2; D not certain. CDR1 is SSHAT and CDR2 is FNYEAQ in the germline V gene (reference sequence). The CDR3 runs 10 residues.

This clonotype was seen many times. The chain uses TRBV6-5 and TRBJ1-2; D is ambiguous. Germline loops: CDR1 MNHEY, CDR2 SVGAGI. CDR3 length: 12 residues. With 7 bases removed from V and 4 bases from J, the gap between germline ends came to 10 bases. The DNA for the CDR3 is TGTGCCAGCATCGGGCCCGGCTATGGCTACACCTTC. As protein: CASIGPGYGYTF.

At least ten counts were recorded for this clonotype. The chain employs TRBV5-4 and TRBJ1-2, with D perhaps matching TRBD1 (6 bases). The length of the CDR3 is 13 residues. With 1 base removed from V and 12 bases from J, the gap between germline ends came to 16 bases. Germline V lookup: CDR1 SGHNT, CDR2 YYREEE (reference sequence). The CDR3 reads CASSLFLAGVDTF. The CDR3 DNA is TGTGCCAGCAGCTTGTTTTTGGCAGGGGTGGACACCTTC.

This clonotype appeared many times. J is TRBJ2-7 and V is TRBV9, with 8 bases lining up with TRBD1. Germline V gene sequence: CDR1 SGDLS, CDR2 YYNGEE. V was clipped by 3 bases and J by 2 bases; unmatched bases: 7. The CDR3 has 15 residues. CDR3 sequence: CASSARTGKPYEQYF. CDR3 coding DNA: TGTGCCAGCAGCGCCCGGACAGGGAAGCCCTACGAGCAGTACTTC.

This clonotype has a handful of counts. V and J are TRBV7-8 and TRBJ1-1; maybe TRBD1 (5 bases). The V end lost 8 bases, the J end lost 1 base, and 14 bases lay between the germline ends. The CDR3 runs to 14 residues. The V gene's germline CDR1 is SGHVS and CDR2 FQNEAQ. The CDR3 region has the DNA TGTGCCAGCTCCTACCGGGGGGGGAACACTGAAGCTTTCTTT. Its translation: CASSYRGGNTEAFF.

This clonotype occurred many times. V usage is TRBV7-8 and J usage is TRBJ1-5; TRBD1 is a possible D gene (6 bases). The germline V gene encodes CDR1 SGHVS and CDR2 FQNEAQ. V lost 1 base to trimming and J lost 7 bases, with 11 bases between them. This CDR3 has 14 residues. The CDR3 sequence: CASSLGAQGQPQHF. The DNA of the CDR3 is TGTGCCAGCAGCTTAGGGGCCCAGGGGCAGCCCCAGCATTTT.